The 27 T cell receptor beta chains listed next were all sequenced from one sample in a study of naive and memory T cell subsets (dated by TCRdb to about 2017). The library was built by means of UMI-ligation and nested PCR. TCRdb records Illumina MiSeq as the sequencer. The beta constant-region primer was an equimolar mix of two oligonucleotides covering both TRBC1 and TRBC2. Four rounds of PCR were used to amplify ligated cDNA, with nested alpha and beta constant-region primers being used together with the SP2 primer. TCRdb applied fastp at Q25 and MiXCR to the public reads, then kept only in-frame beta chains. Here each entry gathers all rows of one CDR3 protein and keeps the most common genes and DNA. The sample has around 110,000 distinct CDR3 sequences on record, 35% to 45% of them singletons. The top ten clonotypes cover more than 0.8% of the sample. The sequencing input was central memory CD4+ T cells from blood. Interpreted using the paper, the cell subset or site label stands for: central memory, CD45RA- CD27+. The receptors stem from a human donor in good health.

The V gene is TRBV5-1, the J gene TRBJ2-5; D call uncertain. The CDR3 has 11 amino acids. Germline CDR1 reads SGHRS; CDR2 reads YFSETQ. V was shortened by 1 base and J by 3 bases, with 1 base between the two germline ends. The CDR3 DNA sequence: TGCGCCAGCAGCTTGAAAGAGACCCAGTACTTC. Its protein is CASSLKETQYF.

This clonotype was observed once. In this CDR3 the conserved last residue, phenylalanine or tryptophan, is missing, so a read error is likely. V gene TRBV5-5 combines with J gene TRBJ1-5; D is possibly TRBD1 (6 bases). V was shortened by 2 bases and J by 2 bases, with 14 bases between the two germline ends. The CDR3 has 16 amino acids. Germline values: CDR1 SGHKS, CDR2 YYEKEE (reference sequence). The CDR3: CASSFRAGEGNQPQHL. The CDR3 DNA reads TGTGCCAGCAGCTTTCGGGCAGGGGAGGGCAATCAGCCCCAGCATCTT.

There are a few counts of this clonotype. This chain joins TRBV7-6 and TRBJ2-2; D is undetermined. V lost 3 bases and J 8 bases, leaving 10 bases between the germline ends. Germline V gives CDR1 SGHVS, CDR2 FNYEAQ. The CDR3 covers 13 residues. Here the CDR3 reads CASSLVAEGELFF. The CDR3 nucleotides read TGTGCCAGCAGCTTGGTTGCGGAGGGGGAGCTGTTTTTT. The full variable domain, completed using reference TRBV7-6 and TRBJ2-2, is GAGVSQSPRYKVTKRGQDVALRCDPISGHVSLYWYRQALGQGPEFLTYFNYEAQQDKSGLPNDRFSAERPEGSISTLTIQRTEQRDSAMYRCASSLVAEGELFFGEGSRLTVL.

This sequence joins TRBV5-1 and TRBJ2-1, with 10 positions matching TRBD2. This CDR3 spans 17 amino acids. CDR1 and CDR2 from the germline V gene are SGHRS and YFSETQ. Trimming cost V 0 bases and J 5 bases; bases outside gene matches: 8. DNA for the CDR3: TGCGCCAGCAGCTTGGTCGTACTAGCGGGATATGACAATGAGCAGTTCTTC. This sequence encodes CASSLVVLAGYDNEQFF.

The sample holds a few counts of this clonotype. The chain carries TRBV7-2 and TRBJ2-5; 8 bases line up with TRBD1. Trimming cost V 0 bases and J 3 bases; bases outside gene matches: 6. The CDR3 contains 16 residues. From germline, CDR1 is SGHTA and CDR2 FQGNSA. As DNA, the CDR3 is TGTGCCAGCAGCTTAGCGGCTCAGGGGGCTAAAGAGACCCAGTACTTC. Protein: CASSLAAQGAKETQYF.

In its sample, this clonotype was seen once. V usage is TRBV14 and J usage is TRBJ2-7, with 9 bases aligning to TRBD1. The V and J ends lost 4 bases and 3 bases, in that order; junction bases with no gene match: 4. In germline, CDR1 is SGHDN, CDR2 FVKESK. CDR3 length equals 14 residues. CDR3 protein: CASSRDRVHYEQYF. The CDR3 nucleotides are TGTGCCAGCAGCCGGGACAGGGTACACTACGAGCAGTACTTC.

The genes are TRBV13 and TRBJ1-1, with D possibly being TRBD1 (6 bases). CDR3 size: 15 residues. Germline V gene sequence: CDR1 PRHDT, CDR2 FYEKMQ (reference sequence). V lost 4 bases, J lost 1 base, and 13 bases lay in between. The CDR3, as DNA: TGTGCCAGCAGCTCGAAGACAGGAGCGAACACTGAAGCTTTCTTT. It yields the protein CASSSKTGANTEAFF.

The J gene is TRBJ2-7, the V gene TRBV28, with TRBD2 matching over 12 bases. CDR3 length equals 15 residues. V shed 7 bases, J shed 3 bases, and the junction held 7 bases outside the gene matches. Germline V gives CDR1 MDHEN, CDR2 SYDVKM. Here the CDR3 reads CASTPGLAGNYEQYF. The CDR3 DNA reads TGTGCCAGCACCCCAGGACTAGCGGGAAACTACGAGCAGTACTTC.

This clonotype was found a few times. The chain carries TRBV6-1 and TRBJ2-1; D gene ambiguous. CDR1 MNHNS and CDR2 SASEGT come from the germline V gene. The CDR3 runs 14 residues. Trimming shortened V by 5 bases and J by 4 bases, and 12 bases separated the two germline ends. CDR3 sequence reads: CASSLGRTYNEQFF. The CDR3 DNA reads TGTGCCAGCAGTCTCGGACGGACGTACAATGAGCAGTTCTTC.

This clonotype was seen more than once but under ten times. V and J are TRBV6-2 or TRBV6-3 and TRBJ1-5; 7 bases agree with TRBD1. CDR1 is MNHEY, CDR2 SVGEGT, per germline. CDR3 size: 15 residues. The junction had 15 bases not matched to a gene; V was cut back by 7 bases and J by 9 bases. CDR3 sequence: CASTPPGQPVRPQHF. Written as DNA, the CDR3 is TGTGCCAGCACCCCCCCGGGACAGCCTGTGAGGCCCCAGCATTTT.

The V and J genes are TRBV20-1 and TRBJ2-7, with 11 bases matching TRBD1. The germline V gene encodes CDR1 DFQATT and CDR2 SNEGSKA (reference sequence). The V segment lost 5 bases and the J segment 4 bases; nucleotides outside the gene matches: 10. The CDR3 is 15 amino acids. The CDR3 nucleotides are TGCAGTGCTGGTCCGGGACAGGGGGTGGGGTACGAGCAGTACTTC. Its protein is CSAGPGQGVGYEQYF.

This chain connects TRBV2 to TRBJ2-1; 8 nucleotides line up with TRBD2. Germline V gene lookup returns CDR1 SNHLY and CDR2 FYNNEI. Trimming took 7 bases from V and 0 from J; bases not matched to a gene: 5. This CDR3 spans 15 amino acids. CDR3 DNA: TGTGCCAGCACACTTGGGACTAGCTCCTACAATGAGCAGTTCTTC. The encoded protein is CASTLGTSSYNEQFF.

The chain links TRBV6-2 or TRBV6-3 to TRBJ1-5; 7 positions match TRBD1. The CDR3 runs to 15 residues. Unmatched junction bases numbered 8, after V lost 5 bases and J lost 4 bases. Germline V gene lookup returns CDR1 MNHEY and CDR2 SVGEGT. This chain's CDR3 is CASSLRDRRNQPQHF. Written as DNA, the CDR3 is TGTGCCAGCAGTCTCCGGGACAGAAGGAATCAGCCCCAGCATTTT.

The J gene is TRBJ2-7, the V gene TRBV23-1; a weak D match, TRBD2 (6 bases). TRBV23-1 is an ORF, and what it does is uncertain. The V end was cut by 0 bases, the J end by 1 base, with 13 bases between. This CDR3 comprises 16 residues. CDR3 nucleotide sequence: TGCGCCAGCAGTCAATCGAGGAGGGATTGGTCCTACGAGCAGTACTTC. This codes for CASSQSRRDWSYEQYF.

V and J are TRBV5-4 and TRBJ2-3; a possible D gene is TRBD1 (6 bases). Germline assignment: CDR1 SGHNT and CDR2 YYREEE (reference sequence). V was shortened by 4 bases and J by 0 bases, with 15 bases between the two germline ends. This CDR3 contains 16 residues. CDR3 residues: CASSGDTRGSTDTQYF. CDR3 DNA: TGTGCCAGCAGCGGGGACACCCGAGGGAGCACAGATACGCAGTATTTT.

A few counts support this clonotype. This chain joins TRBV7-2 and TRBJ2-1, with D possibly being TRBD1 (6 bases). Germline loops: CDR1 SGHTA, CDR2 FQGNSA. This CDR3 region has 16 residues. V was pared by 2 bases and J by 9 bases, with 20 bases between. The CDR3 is CASSLNPGAVSGEQFF. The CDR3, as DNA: TGTGCCAGCAGCTTAAATCCAGGGGCAGTCTCTGGTGAGCAGTTCTTC.

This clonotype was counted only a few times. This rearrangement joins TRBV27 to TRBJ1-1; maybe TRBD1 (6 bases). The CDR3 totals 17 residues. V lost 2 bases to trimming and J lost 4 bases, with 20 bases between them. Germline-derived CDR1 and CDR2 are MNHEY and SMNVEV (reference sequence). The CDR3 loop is CASSLIDNFGGITEAFF. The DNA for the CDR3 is TGTGCCAGCAGTTTAATCGACAACTTCGGGGGCATCACTGAAGCTTTCTTT.

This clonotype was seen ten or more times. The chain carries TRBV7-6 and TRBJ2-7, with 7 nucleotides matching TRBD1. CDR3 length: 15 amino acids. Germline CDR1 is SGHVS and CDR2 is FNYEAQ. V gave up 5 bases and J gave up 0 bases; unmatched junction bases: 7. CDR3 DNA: TGTGCCAGCAGCCAACGACAGGGTCCCTCCTACGAGCAGTACTTC. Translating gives CASSQRQGPSYEQYF.

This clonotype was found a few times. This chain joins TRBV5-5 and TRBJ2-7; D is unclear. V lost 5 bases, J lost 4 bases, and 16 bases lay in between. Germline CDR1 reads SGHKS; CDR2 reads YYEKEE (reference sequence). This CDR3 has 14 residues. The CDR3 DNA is TGTGCCAGCAGTTTAGGCCCGGCGGAGTACGAGCAGTACTTC. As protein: CASSLGPAEYEQYF.

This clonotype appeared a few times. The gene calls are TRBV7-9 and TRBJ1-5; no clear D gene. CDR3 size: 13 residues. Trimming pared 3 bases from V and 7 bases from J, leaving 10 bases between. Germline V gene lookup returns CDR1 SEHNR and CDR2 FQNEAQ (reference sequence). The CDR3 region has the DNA TGTGCCAGCAGCTTTTCTTCGTCCCAGCCCCAGCATTTT. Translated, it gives CASSFSSSQPQHF.

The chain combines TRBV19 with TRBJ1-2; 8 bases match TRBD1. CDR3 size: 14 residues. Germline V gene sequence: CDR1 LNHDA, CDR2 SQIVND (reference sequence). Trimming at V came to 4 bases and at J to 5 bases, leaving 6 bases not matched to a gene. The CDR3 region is CASSTDRARYGYTF. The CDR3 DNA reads TGTGCCAGTAGTACGGACAGGGCGCGGTATGGCTACACCTTC.

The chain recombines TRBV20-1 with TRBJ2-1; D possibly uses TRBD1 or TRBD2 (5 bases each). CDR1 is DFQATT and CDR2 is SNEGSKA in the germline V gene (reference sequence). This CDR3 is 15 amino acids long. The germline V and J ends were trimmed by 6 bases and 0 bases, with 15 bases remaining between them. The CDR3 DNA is TGCAGTGCGCACCCCTGGGGGAGCTCCTACAATGAGCAGTTCTTC. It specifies CSAHPWGSSYNEQFF.

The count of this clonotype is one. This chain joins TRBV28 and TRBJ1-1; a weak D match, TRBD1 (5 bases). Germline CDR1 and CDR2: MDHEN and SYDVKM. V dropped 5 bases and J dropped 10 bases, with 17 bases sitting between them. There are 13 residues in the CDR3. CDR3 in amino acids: CASSRAGLRGAFF. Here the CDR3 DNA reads TGTGCCAGCAGTCGGGCAGGACTTAGGGGAGCTTTCTTT.

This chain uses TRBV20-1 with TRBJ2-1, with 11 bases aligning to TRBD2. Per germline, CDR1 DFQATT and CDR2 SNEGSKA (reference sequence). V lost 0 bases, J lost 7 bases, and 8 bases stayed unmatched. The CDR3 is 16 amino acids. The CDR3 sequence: CSARDNYGTSGNEQFF. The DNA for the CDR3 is TGCAGTGCTAGAGATAATTACGGGACTAGCGGAAATGAGCAGTTCTTC.

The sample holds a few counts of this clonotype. CDR3 coding DNA: TGTGCCAGCAGTTGGTCACCGGGACAGACCTACGAGCAGTACTTC. It specifies CASSWSPGQTYEQYF. This rearrangement joins TRBV6-2 or TRBV6-3 to TRBJ2-7; 7 bases match TRBD1. Germline CDR1 and CDR2: MNHEY and SVGEGT. The junction had 8 bases not matched to a gene; V was cut back by 4 bases and J by 2 bases. The CDR3 covers 15 residues.

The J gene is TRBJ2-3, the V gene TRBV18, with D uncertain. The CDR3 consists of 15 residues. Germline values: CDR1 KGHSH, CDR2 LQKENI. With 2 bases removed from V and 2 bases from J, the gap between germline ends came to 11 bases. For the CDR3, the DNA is TGTGCCAGCTCACCAAGCCAGGCTGACACAGATACGCAGTATTTT. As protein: CASSPSQADTDTQYF.

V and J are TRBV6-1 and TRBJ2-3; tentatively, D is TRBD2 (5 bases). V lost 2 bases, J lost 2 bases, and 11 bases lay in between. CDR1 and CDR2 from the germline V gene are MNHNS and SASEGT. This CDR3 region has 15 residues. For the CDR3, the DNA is TGTGCCAGCAGTGAATATCAGCGGCCCACAGATACGCAGTATTTT. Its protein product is CASSEYQRPTDTQYF.